This entry lists 21 T cell receptor beta chains sequenced from one sample in a study of cytomegalovirus exposure and HLA in healthy donors. The PCR was carried out with 60 Vbeta primers and 13 Jbeta primers. Profiled with immunoSEQ multiplex PCR; TCRdb holds only in-frame clones, not every one. In the table there are around 91,000 clones, 86% of which are singletons. Sequencing input: PBMCs. The receptors shown here come from a man aged 25 to 40 in good health and CMV-seropositive.

The genes are TRBV6-5 and TRBJ2-7; possible D gene TRBD1, 6 bases. The germline V gene encodes CDR1 MNHEY and CDR2 SVGAGI. The V gene lost 0 bases and the J gene lost 6 bases, with 9 bases spanning the gap. The CDR3 is 13 amino acids. In DNA, the CDR3 is TGTGCCAGCAGTTACTCGTGGACAGCCGAGCAGTACTTC. It specifies CASSYSWTAEQYF.

The rearrangement joins TRBV28 to TRBJ1-2; 9 bases map to TRBD1. V lost 1 base to trimming and J lost 7 bases; unmatched junction nucleotides: 7. This CDR3 spans 15 amino acids. Germline CDR1 and CDR2: MDHEN and SYDVKM. CDR3 residues: CASSLSQQGASGYTF. Here the CDR3 DNA reads TGTGCCAGCAGTTTATCCCAACAGGGGGCTAGTGGCTACACCTTC.

Only one count was recorded for this clone. The chain joins TRBV6-5 to TRBJ1-2, with D perhaps matching TRBD1 (6 bases). The CDR3 loop spans 14 amino acids. With 2 bases removed from V and 0 bases from J, the gap between germline ends came to 7 bases. CDR1 and CDR2 from the germline V gene are MNHEY and SVGAGI. Here the CDR3 reads CASSYRGTNYGYTF. In nucleotides, the CDR3 is TGTGCCAGCAGTTACAGGGGGACTAACTATGGCTACACCTTC.

The gene calls are TRBV19 and TRBJ2-7; 9 bases align to TRBD2. Germline-derived CDR1 and CDR2 are LNHDA and SQIVND (reference sequence). CDR3 size: 17 residues. V was clipped by 5 bases and J by 4 bases; unmatched bases: 15. The CDR3, as DNA: TGTGCCAGTAGTCCACGGGAGGCTAGCGGGATAAAATACGAGCAGTACTTC. Its translation: CASSPREASGIKYEQYF. Full variable domain (remainder filled in from reference TRBV19 and TRBJ2-7): DGGITQSPKYLFRKEGQNVTLSCEQNLNHDAMYWYRQDPGQGLRLIYYSQIVNDFQKGDIAEGYSVSREKKESFPLTVTSAQKNPTAFYLCASSPREASGIKYEQYFGPGTRLTVT.

This chain uses TRBV6-1 with TRBJ2-4; D unresolved. V was pared by 6 bases and J by 9 bases, with 15 bases between. Looked up from germline, CDR1 is MNHNS and CDR2 is SASEGT. The CDR3 consists of 13 residues. CDR3 in amino acids: CASRFFNPSIQYF. The CDR3 DNA sequence: TGTGCCAGCAGGTTCTTTAACCCTAGCATTCAGTACTTC.

The gene calls are TRBV2 and TRBJ2-5; 8 bases map to TRBD1. The germline gives CDR1 SNHLY, CDR2 FYNNEI. V trimming: 6 bases; J trimming: 9 bases; junction bases outside the gene matches: 12. This CDR3 spans 14 amino acids. DNA of the CDR3: TGTGCCAGCAGGAACAGGGGGTCTACGTCTCCCCAGTACTTC. Translation gives CASRNRGSTSPQYF.

The chain recombines TRBV5-5 with TRBJ2-3, with a tentative D call TRBD2 (5 bases). Trimming left V 4 bases short and J 3 bases short, with 15 bases between. This CDR3 is built from 15 residues. The germline V gene has CDR1 SGHKS and CDR2 YYEKEE (reference sequence). This CDR3 reads CASSPGKRVTDTQYF. The CDR3 DNA follows: TGTGCCAGCAGCCCCGGGAAGCGAGTAACAGATACGCAGTATTTT.

The chain carries TRBV14 and TRBJ2-6, with D possibly TRBD2 on 5 matching bases. Trimming cost V 0 bases and J 0 bases, with 12 bases left between them. CDR3 size: 18 residues. Germline values: CDR1 SGHDN, CDR2 FVKESK. CDR3 region: CASSQEAGWPSGANVLTF. CDR3 DNA: TGTGCCAGCAGCCAAGAGGCGGGCTGGCCCTCTGGGGCCAACGTCCTGACTTTC. The full variable domain, rest sourced from reference TRBV14 and TRBJ2-6, is EAGVTQFPSHSVIEKGQTVTLRCDPISGHDNLYWYRRVMGKEIKFLLHFVKESKQDESGMPNNRFLAERTGGTYSTLKVQPAELEDSGVYFCASSQEAGWPSGANVLTFGAGSRLTVL.

The chain uses TRBV7-2 and TRBJ2-1, with 11 bases lining up with TRBD2. The CDR3 runs 16 residues. Germline V gene sequence: CDR1 SGHTA, CDR2 FQGNSA. J lost 6 bases, V lost 2 bases, and 6 bases had no gene match. The CDR3 DNA is TGTGCCAGCAGCTTAAAGCTAGCGGGAGGCCTCAATGAGCAGTTCTTC. Residues: CASSLKLAGGLNEQFF.

This chain uses TRBV4-2 with TRBJ1-2, with TRBD1 matching 7 bases. Germline V gives CDR1 LGHNA, CDR2 YNFKEQ. The CDR3 has 15 residues. Trimming cost V 3 bases and J 0 bases; bases outside gene matches: 4. The CDR3 loop is CASSHRDRSNYGYTF. CDR3 DNA: TGTGCCAGCAGCCACCGGGACAGATCTAACTATGGCTACACCTTC.

J is TRBJ1-3 and V is TRBV5-1; D is possibly TRBD1 (5 bases). V lost 0 bases and J lost 0, with 10 bases in between. The CDR3 length is 16 residues. CDR1 SGHRS and CDR2 YFSETQ come from the germline V gene. The CDR3 sequence is CASSLGQPNSGNTIYF. CDR3 DNA sequence: TGCGCCAGCAGCTTGGGACAGCCGAACTCTGGAAACACCATATATTTT.

CDR3 residues: CASSAPETGYGETQYF. CDR3 sequence (DNA): TGCGCCAGCAGCGCACCAGAGACAGGGTACGGGGAGACCCAGTACTTC. The gene calls are TRBV5-1 and TRBJ2-5, with 7 bases that match TRBD1. CDR1 SGHRS and CDR2 YFSETQ come from the germline V gene. With 4 bases clipped from V and 5 bases from J, the junction kept 14 bases outside the gene matches. The CDR3 spans 16 residues.

The chain links TRBV4-1 to TRBJ1-5; 7 nucleotides line up with TRBD1. The junction had 11 bases not matched to a gene; V was cut back by 0 bases and J by 6 bases. The CDR3 covers 17 residues. Germline values: CDR1 MGHRA, CDR2 YSYEKL. The CDR3 protein is CASSQDFRTGIPQPQHF. In nucleotides, the CDR3 is TGCGCCAGCAGCCAAGATTTTAGGACAGGCATCCCTCAGCCCCAGCATTTT.

This clone was seen a few times. Other DNA sequences from this sample encode an identical CDR3 as well. V usage is TRBV27 and J usage is TRBJ2-7, with D possibly matching TRBD2 (5 bases). Trimming took 4 bases from V and 6 from J, leaving 7 bases between them. Germline V gives CDR1 MNHEY, CDR2 SMNVEV (reference sequence). CDR3 length equals 11 residues. CDR3 sequence (DNA): TGTGCCAGCAGTTCCGGGATCGAGCAGTACTTC. This gives the protein CASSSGIEQYF.

The chain uses TRBV29-1 and TRBJ2-7, with D perhaps TRBD1 (5 bases). The CDR3 runs to 13 residues. Trimming cost V 3 bases and J 0 bases, with 9 bases left between them. Looked up from germline, CDR1 is SQVTM and CDR2 is ANQGSEA. This chain's CDR3 is CSVDGQGSYEQYF. CDR3 in DNA: TGCAGCGTTGATGGGCAGGGCTCCTACGAGCAGTACTTC.

J is TRBJ2-7 and V is TRBV11-2; 8 positions agree with TRBD1. The CDR3 runs to 14 residues. J gave up 2 bases and V 5 bases, and 5 bases lay outside the gene matches. The V gene's germline CDR1 is SGHAT and CDR2 FQNNGV. CDR3 bases: TGTGCCAGCAGCCCGGGACAGGCGCCCTACGAGCAGTACTTC. Residues: CASSPGQAPYEQYF.

This clone is a singleton in its sample. The chain combines TRBV9 with TRBJ1-6; D is uncertain. This CDR3 is 14 amino acids long. CDR1 and CDR2 from the germline V gene are SGDLS and YYNGEE. V lost 0 bases and J 7 bases, leaving 8 bases between the germline ends. The CDR3 coding sequence is TGTGCCAGCAGCGTAGAAGGGAGAAATTCACCCCTCCACTTT. Its protein is CASSVEGRNSPLHF.

This clone was counted a single time. The DNA of the CDR3 is TGTGCCAGCAGACACAGACGGAACTCTGGAAACACCATATATTTT. It yields the protein CASRHRRNSGNTIYF. This chain joins TRBV6-5 and TRBJ1-3; D gene uncertain. The V end lost 6 bases, the J end lost 0 bases, and 12 bases lay between the germline ends. Per the germline V gene, CDR1 is MNHEY and CDR2 is SVGAGI. This CDR3 has 15 residues.

This rearrangement joins TRBV9 to TRBJ1-1, with D perhaps matching TRBD1 (6 bases). Per germline, CDR1 SGDLS and CDR2 YYNGEE. The germline V and J ends were trimmed by 0 bases and 2 bases, with 8 bases remaining between them. This CDR3 contains 14 residues. DNA for the CDR3: TGTGCCAGCAGCGTAGTAGGGGGAAACACTGAAGCTTTCTTT. This codes for CASSVVGGNTEAFF.

The V call is TRBV5-1, the J call TRBJ2-7, with 10 nucleotides matching TRBD1. The CDR3 runs to 16 residues. V shed 4 bases, J shed 0 bases, and the junction held 7 bases outside the gene matches. Germline V CDR1 and CDR2: SGHRS, YFSETQ. The CDR3 loop is CASSRQGAGYSYEQYF. The CDR3 region has the DNA TGCGCCAGCAGCCGACAGGGGGCAGGGTACTCCTACGAGCAGTACTTC. Using reference TRBV5-1 and TRBJ2-7 for the parts outside the CDR3, the full variable domain is KAGVTQTPRYLIKTRGQQVTLSCSPISGHRSVSWYQQTPGQGLQFLFEYFSETQRNKGNFPGRFSGRQFSNSRSEMNVSTLELGDSALYLCASSRQGAGYSYEQYFGPGTRLTVT.

V gene TRBV5-1 combines with J gene TRBJ2-7, with D possibly being TRBD2 (6 bases). V lost 1 base, J lost 6 bases, and 8 bases lay in between. Germline loops: CDR1 SGHRS, CDR2 YFSETQ. The CDR3 runs to 12 residues. CDR3 sequence (DNA): TGCGCCAGCAGCTTGTCGGGGGTCGAGCAGTACTTC. This codes for CASSLSGVEQYF.